This T cell receptor (beta chain) originates from a study of human T cells and chemical hapten exposure (dated by TCRdb to the early 2020s). Notes on the research overall: For sensitization, 2% DPC in acetone was applied to an approximately 2 cm by approximately 2 cm area of upper inner arm skin. Throughout the study period of around 25 weeks, patients also received therapeutic DPC doses to the scalp every week. Patch tests used Finn chambers with 0.01% DPC on the upper back, scored after 6 days by International Contact Dermatitis Research Group standards. Most of the patients in the cohort were female, and the cohort covered alopecia areata with under or over 50% scalp involvement, alopecia totalis and alopecia universalis. The libraries were sequenced as a pool, and the TCR yield per sample differed mostly because of small variations in library volumes within the pool. This study followed changes in the peripheral blood TCR repertoire in vivo during primary and secondary sensitization of alopecia patients to the hapten diphenylcyclopropenone (DPC). Blood samples were taken from patients before sensitization (week 0) and at 2, 6 and about 24 weeks after DPC sensitization. For TCR sequencing, blood came from about 29 alopecia patients at anywhere from one to four time points (pre-sensitization, 2, 6 and 24 weeks). The paper's findings and limits, for the study overall: Significantly more large CDR3 similarity clusters were formed by expanded TCRs than by pre-sensitization or healthy control sets, consistent with antigen-driven responses. Alopecia, a presumed autoimmune disease, was present in all patients, so the immune response of the patients might differ from that of healthy individuals. Repeated subsampling changed both the strength of the expansion versus patch-test correlation and the threshold at which that correlation became significant. DPC sensitization did not change how many TCRs were above 1 in 1000 frequency, and no evidence was found of alterations in global repertoire structure. The number of PT1 expanded TCRs positively correlated with patch test score, significant at thresholds 8, 16 and 32 but not 4.

Library preparation was by RACE. The sequencing machine was a NextSeq 500. Library preparation attached unique molecular identifiers to individual cDNA molecules for quantitative, reproducible TCR counting. Both TCR alpha and TCR beta chains were sequenced from each blood RNA sample. The authors processed their data as follows. A median of approximately 96,000 TCRs per sample was observed, with a range of about 23,224 to 750,000. The Decombinator software suite was used to annotate the V, J and CDR3 of the TCR reads. Every sample was subsampled to the same number of TCRs (28,000) for the PS versus PT1 abundance plots. TCRs were defined as expanded if absent before sensitization and observed at least eight times at the 2-week time point. TCRdb trimmed public reads at Q25 via fastp, called clones via MiXCR and kept in-frame beta chains. All rows with the same CDR3 protein become a single entry with the most common DNA and genes. TCRdb, rather than the study authors, made the V and J calls. The sample table records 240,000 or so distinct CDR3 sequences; 7.5% to 9% of these occur just once. Clones ranked in the top ten supply 2.3% of the sample.

This clonotype was picked up many times. Its antigen is currently not known. Within one base of it there is no much larger clone, and no base qualities were kept. Counted from cysteine to phenylalanine, this CDR3 has 16 amino acids. Just CDR3 DNA is preserved here, 48 bases in frame from base 1. The germline V gene supplies CDR1 MNHNS and CDR2 SASEGT. Cut back by 1 base and 0 bases, the V and J ends lie 10 bases apart. The intended sense of this specimen's time point label: pre-sensitization, week 0. This sample's treatment or condition label indicates: therapeutic diphenylcyclopropenone sensitization with weekly scalp DPC. Blood at each patch-test visit was drawn before the patch test was applied. To be eligible, patients had to be aged 18 to 70, diagnosed with alopecia and judged suitable for DPC therapy, while pregnant patients were excluded. Total RNA was extracted from unfractionated whole blood collected in Tempus Blood RNA tubes.

The sample was whole blood, taken in connection with sensitization to the hapten diphenylcyclopropenone (DPC). This clonotype originated in a woman aged 40 to 50 with alopecia areata. Some clones in this sample may be carry-over from other donors' samples. The chain joins TRBV6-1 to TRBJ2-4, with the D segment identity uncertain. The nucleotides are TGTGCCAGCAGTGAAGGTGGCCGGAGAGCCAAAAACATTCAGTACTTC. This codes for CASSEGGRRAKNIQYF.